This T cell receptor beta chain derives from a study of T cell responses to AZD1222 COVID-19 vaccine. Here immunoSEQ multiplex PCR was the method, and the copy in TCRdb shows in-frame clones only, minus some. Among roughly 160,000 clones, roughly 90% were seen once, and the ten largest hold roughly 5%. V lost 0 bases and J lost 4, with 7 bases in between. CDR3 length equals 14 residues. In germline, CDR1 is LNHNV, CDR2 YYDKDF (reference sequence). The chain is built from TRBV15 and TRBJ1-5; D is unresolved. The sequences come from peripheral blood, collected on day 0 of AZD1222 vaccination. The receptor's source is an adult in good health. CDR3 nucleotides: TGTGCCACCAGCAGAGATTCGACGAATCAGCCCCAGCATTTT. The encoded protein is CATSRDSTNQPQHF.